In this sample, the clone carrying this T cell receptor (beta chain) turned up a few times. No antigen is known for it. The V gene lost 0 bases and the J gene lost 5 bases, with 19 bases spanning the gap. CDR3 size: 17 residues. Per the germline V gene, CDR1 is MGHRA and CDR2 is YSYEKL. The sample is drawn from a study of T cells after yellow fever vaccination. Study-level results: In FACS-sorted repertoires, abundant clonotypes from the bulk population could appear as contaminants.

In making TCR cDNA, 5'RACE template switching added a universal primer site and UMIs to it. TCRdb reprocessed the 5' RACE reads via MiXCR and lists one record per CDR3 protein. This table has 100,000 to 150,000 distinct CDR3 sequences, about 16% appearing once. The material sequenced was CD8+ T cells sorted from PBMCs, taken 5 days after the yellow fever booster vaccination. The receptor comes from a man between 18 and 29 years old who received the YFV17D yellow fever vaccine. This chain links TRBV4-1 with TRBJ2-5; D unresolved. This CDR3 reads CASSQDQQRNLVETQYF. The DNA of the CDR3 is TGCGCCAGCAGCCAAGATCAACAGAGGAACCTAGTGGAGACCCAGTACTTC.